What follows are 18 T cell receptor beta chains derived from one specimen sequenced in a study of OX40 agonist ivuxolimab in advanced cancers. Sequencing was performed with immunoSEQ multiplex PCR; in TCRdb, only in-frame clones are kept and a portion is missing. The sample shows around 140,000 clones, about 92% of them seen only once. This specimen was CD4+ or CD8+ T cells sorted from blood, taken in a trial of the OX40 agonist ivuxolimab. The receptors were sampled from an adult with an advanced solid tumor such as melanoma, head and neck, liver or kidney cancer.

The chain combines TRBV5-1 with TRBJ2-3, with D unclear. The V end was cut by 0 bases, the J end by 1 base, with 9 bases between. The CDR3 runs to 15 residues. Germline assignment: CDR1 SGHRS and CDR2 YFSETQ. The CDR3 bases are TGCGCCAGCAGCTTGGCCGGGCAGCGCACAGATACGCAGTATTTT. Translation gives CASSLAGQRTDTQYF.

The rearrangement joins TRBV6-1 to TRBJ2-5; 9 bases are a match to TRBD1. Trimming took 6 bases from V and 4 from J; bases not matched to a gene: 6. Per the germline V gene, CDR1 is MNHNS and CDR2 is SASEGT. The CDR3 covers 14 residues. In DNA form, the CDR3 reads TGTGCCAGCAGCCCTGGACAGGGGTTAGAGACCCAGTACTTC. Amino acids: CASSPGQGLETQYF.

This chain uses TRBV5-5 with TRBJ2-5, with a possible D match to TRBD1 (6 bases). The assigned J gene may be wrong: the sequence end matches TRBJ2-7 better. The CDR3 covers 15 residues. Germline values: CDR1 SGHKS, CDR2 YYEKEE (reference sequence). The CDR3 sequence: CASSLGSQGDFEQYF. The CDR3 nucleotides are TGTGCCAGCAGCTTAGGGTCACAGGGAGATTTCGAGCAGTACTTC.

CDR3 DNA sequence: TGTGCCAGCAGTCAGGGTGGCAGCCGGGAACCCCAGCATTTT. This sequence encodes CASSQGGSREPQHF. V is TRBV9 and J is TRBJ1-5; the D gene is possibly TRBD1 (5 bases). The germline CDR1 and CDR2 sequences are SGDLS and YYNGEE. V shed 5 bases and J shed 10 bases, with 19 bases lying between them. The CDR3 is made up of 14 amino acids.

The V call is TRBV27, the J call TRBJ1-4, with D maybe TRBD1 (6 bases). CDR3 length: 17 residues. Trimming removed 2 bases from V and 8 bases from J, with 21 bases in between. Germline CDR1 and CDR2: MNHEY and SMNVEV (reference sequence). CDR3 amino acids: CASSLSPHGGAREKLFF. For the CDR3, the DNA is TGTGCCAGCAGTTTAAGCCCCCATGGGGGCGCGCGGGAAAAACTGTTTTTT.

The chain couples TRBV11-2 to TRBJ1-2; no clear D. CDR3 length: 12 residues. The germline V gene has CDR1 SGHAT and CDR2 FQNNGV. Trimming removed 9 bases from V and 4 bases from J, with 12 bases in between. The CDR3 DNA follows: TGTGCCAGTGGTGGCTATGGCTATGGCTACACCTTC. It codes for CASGGYGYGYTF.

The J gene is TRBJ2-2, the V gene TRBV19, with 8 bases lining up with TRBD2. Trimming took 2 bases from V and 3 from J; bases not matched to a gene: 5. Germline V gene sequence: CDR1 LNHDA, CDR2 SQIVND (reference sequence). CDR3 length: 16 residues. The CDR3 region is CASSIRGSGDTGELFF. In nucleotides, the CDR3 is TGTGCCAGTAGTATACGGGGTAGCGGGGACACCGGGGAGCTGTTTTTT.

V usage is TRBV11-1 and J usage is TRBJ2-7; 8 bases line up with TRBD1. V was clipped by 5 bases and J by 9 bases; unmatched bases: 9. The germline gives CDR1 SGHAT, CDR2 FQDESV (reference sequence). The CDR3 length is 13 residues. CDR3 sequence reads: CASSDRTGPAQYF. The CDR3 nucleotides are TGTGCCAGCAGCGACCGGACAGGGCCTGCGCAGTACTTC.

This chain connects TRBV7-2 to TRBJ2-2, with 7 bases matching TRBD1. Germline CDR1 is SGHTA and CDR2 is FQGNSA. Unmatched junction bases numbered 5, after V lost 5 bases and J lost 5 bases. This CDR3 is 14 amino acids long. For the CDR3, the DNA is TGTGCCAGCAGCCACAGCAGGGGGACCGGGGAGCTGTTTTTT. This gives the protein CASSHSRGTGELFF.

A single count supports this clone. The genes are TRBV6-1 and TRBJ2-1; 8 positions match TRBD2. CDR1 and CDR2 from the germline V gene are MNHNS and SASEGT. Unmatched junction bases numbered 12, after V lost 7 bases and J lost 7 bases. CDR3 length equals 15 residues. The CDR3 region is CASTPREGRRNEQFF. In DNA, the CDR3 is TGTGCCAGCACCCCCCGGGAGGGGAGGAGGAATGAGCAGTTCTTC.

The rearrangement uses TRBV30 and TRBJ2-7; 8 bases line up with TRBD2. The J call may be mistaken, given a closer DNA end match to TRBJ2-1. From germline, CDR1 is GTSNPN and CDR2 SVGIG (reference sequence). This CDR3 spans 16 amino acids. CDR3 residues: CAWSALAGSSYNEQFF. The CDR3 nucleotides are TGTGCCTGGAGTGCGCTAGCGGGTAGCTCCTACAATGAGCAGTTCTTC.

The chain's CDR3 is CASSKVSTSGTDTQYF. In nucleotides, the CDR3 is TGTGCCAGCAGCAAAGTATCGACTAGCGGCACAGATACGCAGTATTTT. The J gene is TRBJ2-3, the V gene TRBV21-1; the DNA was not used to check the table's D call, TRBD2. TRBV21-1 is marked as a pseudogene. This CDR3 has 16 amino acids.

This chain connects TRBV19 to TRBJ1-4; a possible D gene is TRBD1 (5 bases). V dropped 3 bases and J dropped 2 bases, with 10 bases sitting between them. This CDR3 has 15 amino acids. The germline gives CDR1 LNHDA, CDR2 SQIVND (reference sequence). In DNA, the CDR3 is TGTGCCAGTAGTATCGGGGACCGTACTAATGAAAAACTGTTTTTT. Amino acid sequence: CASSIGDRTNEKLFF.

The chain uses TRBV2 and TRBJ1-4; D call uncertain. Germline values: CDR1 SNHLY, CDR2 FYNNEI. CDR3 size: 15 residues. V was cut by 8 bases and J by 4 bases, with 17 bases left in between. CDR3 in DNA: TGTGCCAGCTCGCAGGATGGACGGCTTAATGAAAAACTGTTTTTT. It codes for CASSQDGRLNEKLFF.

This clone turned up a few times. The chain recombines TRBV7-9 with TRBJ2-7, with 7 bases lining up with TRBD1. CDR3 size: 13 residues. In germline, CDR1 is SEHNR, CDR2 FQNEAQ (reference sequence). V lost 4 bases and J lost 6; bases outside the gene matches: 6. The CDR3 region has the DNA TGTGCCAGCAGCTCCACAGGGGTGGTCGAGCAGTACTTC. It is translated as CASSSTGVVEQYF.

The genes are TRBV6-5 and TRBJ2-7; 7 nucleotides match TRBD1. The CDR3 loop spans 14 amino acids. With 6 bases clipped from V and 6 bases from J, the junction kept 11 bases outside the gene matches. Germline V gene lookup returns CDR1 MNHEY and CDR2 SVGAGI. The CDR3: CASRQTGTWSEQYF. In DNA, the CDR3 is TGTGCCAGCAGACAGACAGGGACGTGGTCCGAGCAGTACTTC.

This chain joins TRBV7-8 and TRBJ1-2, with 9 bases identical to TRBD1. The ends lost 5 bases at V and 1 base at J; junction bases unmatched: 11. The length of the CDR3 is 17 residues. Germline V gene data show CDR1 as SGHVS and CDR2 as FQNEAQ. CDR3 region: CASSLRDRVPFNYGYTF. The CDR3 DNA follows: TGTGCCAGCAGCCTCCGGGACAGGGTCCCCTTTAACTATGGCTACACCTTC.

The J gene is TRBJ2-6, the V gene TRBV10-2; D is unclear. V was clipped by 2 bases and J by 0 bases, with 8 bases between them. The CDR3 consists of 16 residues. Germline-derived CDR1 and CDR2 are WSHSY and SAAADI. The CDR3: CASSEAGRSGANVLTF. CDR3 in DNA: TGCGCCAGCAGTGAGGCAGGCCGCTCTGGGGCCAACGTCCTGACTTTC.